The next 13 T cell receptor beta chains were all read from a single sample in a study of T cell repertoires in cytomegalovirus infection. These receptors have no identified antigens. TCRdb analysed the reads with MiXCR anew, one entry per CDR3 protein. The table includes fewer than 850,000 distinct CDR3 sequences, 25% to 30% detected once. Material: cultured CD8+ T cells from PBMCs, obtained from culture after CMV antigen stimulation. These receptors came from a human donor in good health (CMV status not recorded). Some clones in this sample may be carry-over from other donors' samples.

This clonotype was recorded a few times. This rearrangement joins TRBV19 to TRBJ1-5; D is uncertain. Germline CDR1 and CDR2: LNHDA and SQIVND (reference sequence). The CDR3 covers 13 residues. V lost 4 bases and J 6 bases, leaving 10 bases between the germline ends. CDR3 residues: CASSNAGFQPQHF. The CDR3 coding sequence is TGTGCCAGTAGTAACGCGGGCTTTCAGCCCCAGCATTTT.

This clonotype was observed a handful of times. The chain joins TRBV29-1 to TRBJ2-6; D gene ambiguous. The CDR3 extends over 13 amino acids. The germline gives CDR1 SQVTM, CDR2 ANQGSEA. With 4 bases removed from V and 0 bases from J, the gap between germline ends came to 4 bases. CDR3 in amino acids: CSVGTSGANVLTF. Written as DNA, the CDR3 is TGCAGCGTTGGCACCTCTGGGGCCAACGTCCTGACTTTC.

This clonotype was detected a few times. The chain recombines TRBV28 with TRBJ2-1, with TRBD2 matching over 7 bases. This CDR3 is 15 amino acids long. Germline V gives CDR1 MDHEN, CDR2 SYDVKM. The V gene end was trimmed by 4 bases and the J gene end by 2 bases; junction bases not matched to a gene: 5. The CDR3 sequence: CASSSEGGAYNEQFF. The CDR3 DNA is TGTGCCAGCAGTTCTGAGGGAGGGGCCTACAATGAGCAGTTCTTC.

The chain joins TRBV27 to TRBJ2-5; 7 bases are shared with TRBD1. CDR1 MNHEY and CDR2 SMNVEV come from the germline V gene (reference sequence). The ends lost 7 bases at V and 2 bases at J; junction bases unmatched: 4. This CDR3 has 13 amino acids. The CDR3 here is CASIARGQETQYF. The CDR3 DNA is TGTGCCAGCATAGCCAGGGGGCAAGAGACCCAGTACTTC.

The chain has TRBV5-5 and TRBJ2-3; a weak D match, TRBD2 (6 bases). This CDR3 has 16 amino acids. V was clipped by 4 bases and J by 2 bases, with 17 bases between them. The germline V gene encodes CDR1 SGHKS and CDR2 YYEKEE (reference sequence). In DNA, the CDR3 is TGTGCCAGCAGCCCGATCTGGGGCGGGGCCACAGATACGCAGTATTTT. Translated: CASSPIWGGATDTQYF.

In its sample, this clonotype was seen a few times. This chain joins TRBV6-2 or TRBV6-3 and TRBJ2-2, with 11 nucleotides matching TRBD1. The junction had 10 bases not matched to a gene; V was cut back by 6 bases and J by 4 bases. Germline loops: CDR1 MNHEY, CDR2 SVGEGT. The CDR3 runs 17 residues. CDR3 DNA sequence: TGTGCCAGCAGCGCGGAACAAGGGACAGGGGGCACCGGGGAGCTGTTTTTT. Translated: CASSAEQGTGGTGELFF.

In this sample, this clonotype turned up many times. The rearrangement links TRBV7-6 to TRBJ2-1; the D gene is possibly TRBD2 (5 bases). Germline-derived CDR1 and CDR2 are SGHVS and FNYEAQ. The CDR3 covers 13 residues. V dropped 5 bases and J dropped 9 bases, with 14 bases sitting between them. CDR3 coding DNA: TGTGCCAGCAGCCGAACCGGACTGAGTGAGCAGTTCTTC. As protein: CASSRTGLSEQFF.

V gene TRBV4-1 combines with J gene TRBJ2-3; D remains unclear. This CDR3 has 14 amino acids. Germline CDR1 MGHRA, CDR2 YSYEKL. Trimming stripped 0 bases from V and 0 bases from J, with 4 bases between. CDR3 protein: CASSQESSTDTQYF. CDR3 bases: TGCGCCAGCAGCCAAGAAAGCAGCACAGATACGCAGTATTTT.

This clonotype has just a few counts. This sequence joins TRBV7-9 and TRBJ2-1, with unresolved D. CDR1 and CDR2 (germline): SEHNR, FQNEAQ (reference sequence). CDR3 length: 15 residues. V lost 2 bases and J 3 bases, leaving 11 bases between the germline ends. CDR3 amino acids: CASSLTEVYYNEQFF. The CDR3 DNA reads TGTGCCAGCAGCTTAACTGAGGTCTACTACAATGAGCAGTTCTTC.

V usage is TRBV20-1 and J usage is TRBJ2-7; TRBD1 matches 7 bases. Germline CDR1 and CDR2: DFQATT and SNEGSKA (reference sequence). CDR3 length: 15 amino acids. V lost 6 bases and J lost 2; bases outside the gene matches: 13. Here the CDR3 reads CSAPQSRGSPYEQYF. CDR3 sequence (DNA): TGCAGTGCCCCCCAAAGCAGGGGGTCTCCCTACGAGCAGTACTTC.

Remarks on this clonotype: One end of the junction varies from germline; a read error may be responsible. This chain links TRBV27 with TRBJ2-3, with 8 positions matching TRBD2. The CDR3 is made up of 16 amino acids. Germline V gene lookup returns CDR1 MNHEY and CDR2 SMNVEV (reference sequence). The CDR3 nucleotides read TGTGCCAGCAGTTGGACTCTAGCGGGCGACACAGGTACGCAGTATTTT. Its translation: CASSWTLAGDTGTQYF.

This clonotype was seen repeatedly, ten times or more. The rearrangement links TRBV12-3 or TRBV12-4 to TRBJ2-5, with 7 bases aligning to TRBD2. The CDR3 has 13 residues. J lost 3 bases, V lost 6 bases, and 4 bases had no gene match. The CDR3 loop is CASSPSGKETQYF. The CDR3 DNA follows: TGTGCCAGCAGCCCGAGCGGGAAAGAGACCCAGTACTTC.

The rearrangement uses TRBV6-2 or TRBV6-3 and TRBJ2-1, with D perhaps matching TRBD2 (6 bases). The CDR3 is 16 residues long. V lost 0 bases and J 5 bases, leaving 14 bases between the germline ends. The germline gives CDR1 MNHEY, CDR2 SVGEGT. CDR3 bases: TGTGCCAGCAGTTACTCCGCGGTTTGGACTAACAATGAGCAGTTCTTC. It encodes CASSYSAVWTNNEQFF.